Below, 14 T cell receptor beta chains from the same sample are listed, as sequenced in a study of tissue T cells after allogeneic stem cell transplantation (dated by TCRdb to about 2022). The time point label here, explained by the study, means: mouse harvest day 7 after allogeneic transplant. Each mouse graft consisted of 10^7 T-cell-depleted bone marrow cells plus 10^6 splenic CD5+ T cells and was given by tail vein injection. Library creation used the immunoSEQ multiplex PCR assay. TCRdb took this table from immuneACCESS and kept in-frame rearrangements with V and J called. Such tables lack part of the clones; where checked against another copy, unresolved V genes explain under half of the gap, and the rest is unexplained. In all, the sample holds 6,000 or so clones, and roughly 47% of those were seen once. The ten largest clones capture around 7.6% of the sample. What was sequenced was gut tissue. All receptors derive from a female BALB/c mouse given C57BL/6 T cells with graft-versus-host disease after an allogeneic hematopoietic cell transplant.

As regards this clone: The genes are named according to mouse. From the germline J gene comes the end of the CDR3, since the read stops 1 residue before it. V gene TRBV26 combines with J gene TRBJ1-2, with a tentative D call TRBD1 (6 bases). In germline, CDR1 is KGHPV, CDR2 FQNQEV (reference sequence). This CDR3 comprises 13 residues. V gave up 1 base and J gave up 6 bases, with 9 bases separating them. CDR3: CASSLWGRPDYTF. The DNA read from the CDR3 is TGTGCCAGCAGTCTGTGGGGGCGCCCCGACTACACC.

Details on this clone: Gene and germline names: mouse. Coverage ceases 1 residue before the CDR3 finishes, and the germline J gene fills in the end. V and J are TRBV26 and TRBJ1-1; possible D gene TRBD1, 6 bases. Germline loops: CDR1 KGHPV, CDR2 FQNQEV (reference sequence). V was clipped by 4 bases and J by 0 bases, with 9 bases between them. CDR3 length equals 14 residues. CDR3 protein: CASSPGQANTEVFF. The part of the CDR3 DNA that was read is TGTGCCAGCAGTCCGGGACAAGCAAACACAGAAGTCTTC.

This clone was counted a few times. The gene names given are mouse names. The CDR3 extends 1 residue past the end of the read, so its final part is completed from the germline J gene. The chain couples TRBV12-2 to TRBJ2-5, with 11 bases fitting TRBD2. Germline loops: CDR1 SGHLS, CDR2 HYDKME. The CDR3 has 16 amino acids. V was pared by 0 bases and J by 4 bases, with 5 bases of the junction left unmatched. CDR3 DNA (partial): TGTGCCAGCTCTCTCGAAAGACTGGGGGGGAAAGACACCCAGTAC. It codes for CASSLERLGGKDTQY. The whole CDR3 sequence is CASSLERLGGKDTQYF.

This clone turned up a few times. The germline and genes are mouse ones. The CDR3 end is not reached by the read, which stops 1 residue before it; the germline J gene fills it in. The chain carries TRBV26 and TRBJ2-1, with D perhaps being TRBD1 or TRBD2 (5 bases each). Trimming took 4 bases from V and 6 from J, leaving 10 bases between them. Germline CDR1 KGHPV, CDR2 FQNQEV (reference sequence). CDR3 length: 13 amino acids. CDR3 DNA (partial): TGTGCCAGCAGTCCCGGGACGGGTGCTGAGCAGTTC. Protein: CASSPGTGAEQF. The complete CDR3 protein is CASSPGTGAEQFF.

Notes on this clone: Gene names are the mouse ones. Coverage ceases 1 residue before the CDR3 finishes, and the germline J gene fills in the end. The chain is built from TRBV4 and TRBJ2-4; TRBD1 aligns across 8 bases. The J segment lost 0 bases and the V segment lost 5 bases, leaving 1 base of the junction unmatched. The CDR3 runs to 14 residues. Germline values: CDR1 LGHDT, CDR2 YNNKQL (reference sequence). The CDR3 loop reads CASSNRGSQNTLYF. The part of the CDR3 DNA that was read is TGTGCCAGCAGCAACAGGGGGAGTCAAAACACCTTGTAC.

On this clone: Mouse gene names and germline throughout. From the germline J gene comes the end of the CDR3, since the read stops 1 residue before it. The V and J genes are TRBV12-2 and TRBJ1-5; D ambiguous. This CDR3 has 13 amino acids. Germline assignment: CDR1 SGHLS and CDR2 HYDKME. The V end lost 0 bases, the J end lost 9 bases, and 11 bases lay between the germline ends. The CDR3 bases that were read are TGTGCCAGCTCTCTCGTACGGGGTGGGGCTCCGCTT. Translated: CASSLVRGGAPL. The CDR3 reads in full as CASSLVRGGAPLF.

Worth noting for this clone: Gene and germline names: mouse. The read ends 1 residue before the CDR3 terminus; that terminus is restored from the germline J gene. The rearrangement uses TRBV3 and TRBJ2-3; no clear D. The germline gives CDR1 SNHLY, CDR2 FYNGKV (reference sequence). This CDR3 has 13 amino acids. With 5 bases removed from V and 1 base from J, the gap between germline ends came to 7 bases. The chain's CDR3 is CASSPGGAETLYF. The CDR3 bases that were read are TGTGCCAGCAGCCCCGGCGGTGCAGAAACGCTGTAT. The whole variable domain, filled in from reference TRBV3 and TRBJ2-3, reads GPKVLQIPSHQIIDMGQMVTLNCDPVSNHLYFYWYKQILGQQMEFLVNFYNGKVMEKSKLFKDQFSVERPDGSYFTLKIQPTALEDSAVYFCASSPGGAETLYFGSGTRLTVL.

This clone has only a few counts. Each gene name is a mouse one. The CDR3 end falls 1 residue outside the read, so it is completed with the germline J gene. The rearrangement joins TRBV3 to TRBJ2-4, with 10 bases identical to TRBD2. V was pared by 4 bases and J by 6 bases, with 4 bases of the junction left unmatched. The length of the CDR3 is 14 residues. Per germline, CDR1 SNHLY and CDR2 FYNGKV (reference sequence). CDR3 DNA (partial): TGTGCCAGCAGCTCCCGGGACTGGGGTAACACCTTGTAC. This gives the protein CASSSRDWGNTLY. The whole CDR3 reads CASSSRDWGNTLYF.

Worth noting for this clone: Gene names and germline match the mouse. With the read ending 1 residue before the CDR3 end, the germline J gene is used to fill in that end. This chain links TRBV3 with TRBJ2-5, with D tentatively TRBD1 (6 bases). CDR3 length: 14 residues. V was clipped by 1 base and J by 2 bases, with 7 bases between them. Germline V gives CDR1 SNHLY, CDR2 FYNGKV (reference sequence). The CDR3 sequence: CASSLGQVQDTQYF. The sequenced part of the CDR3 DNA is TGTGCCAGCAGCTTAGGACAGGTCCAAGACACCCAGTAC.

Turning to this clone: Genes and germline come from the mouse. The read comes to an end 1 residue before the CDR3 does, leaving the germline J gene to fill in the end. The chain combines TRBV16 with TRBJ2-7; 9 bases line up with TRBD2. This CDR3 comprises 15 residues. The V gene end was trimmed by 1 base and the J gene end by 0 bases; junction bases not matched to a gene: 1. CDR1 is SGHSA, CDR2 FRNQAP, per germline. The DNA read from the CDR3 is TGTGCAAGCAGCTTAGCGGACTGGGGCTCCTATGAACAGTAC. This codes for CASSLADWGSYEQY. The full CDR3 is CASSLADWGSYEQYF.

Concerning this clone: All gene names here are mouse names. The read finishes 1 residue shy of the CDR3 end, and the germline J gene is used to complete it. V and J are TRBV12-2 and TRBJ2-5; D remains unclear. Germline V gene lookup returns CDR1 SGHLS and CDR2 HYDKME. With 1 base removed from V and 2 bases from J, the gap between germline ends came to 6 bases. This CDR3 is built from 13 residues. The DNA read from the CDR3 is TGTGCCAGCTCTCTACAGACCCAAGACACCCAGTAC. It yields the protein CASSLQTQDTQY. The complete CDR3 protein is CASSLQTQDTQYF.

Comment on this clone: The genes and germline here are from mouse. Read coverage stops 1 residue before the CDR3 terminus; the germline J gene supplies the remainder. The chain uses TRBV13-3 and TRBJ2-1, with 9 bases fitting TRBD2. V shed 4 bases and J 0 bases; nucleotides not matched to a gene: 2. Germline lookup yields CDR1 NNHDY and CDR2 SYVADS. This CDR3 spans 15 amino acids. This CDR3 reads CASSPWGGNYAEQFF. The sequenced CDR3 bases are TGTGCCAGCAGTCCCTGGGGGGGTAACTATGCTGAGCAGTTC.

This clone was observed a handful of times. The gene names here belong to mouse. Sequencing ends 1 residue short of the CDR3 end; the germline J gene provides the rest. This sequence joins TRBV4 and TRBJ2-7; TRBD2 matches 10 bases. The V gene's germline CDR1 is LGHDT and CDR2 YNNKQL (reference sequence). CDR3 length equals 14 residues. With V trimmed by 4 bases and J by 3 bases, 3 bases remained unmatched. The part of the CDR3 DNA that was read is TGTGCCAGCAGCTTAGGGACTGGGGACTATGAACAGTAC. Protein: CASSLGTGDYEQY. The full CDR3 protein reads CASSLGTGDYEQYF.

For this clone: Any gene name here is a mouse gene name. From the germline J gene comes the end of the CDR3, since the read stops 1 residue before it. This chain links TRBV19 with TRBJ1-5; 9 bases align to TRBD1. V was clipped by 5 bases and J by 4 bases; unmatched bases: 1. CDR1 is FNHDT and CDR2 is SITEND in the germline V gene (reference sequence). The CDR3 has 13 amino acids. The CDR3 sequence: CASRTGGNQAPLF. Partial CDR3 DNA: TGTGCCAGCAGGACAGGGGGTAACCAGGCTCCGCTT.